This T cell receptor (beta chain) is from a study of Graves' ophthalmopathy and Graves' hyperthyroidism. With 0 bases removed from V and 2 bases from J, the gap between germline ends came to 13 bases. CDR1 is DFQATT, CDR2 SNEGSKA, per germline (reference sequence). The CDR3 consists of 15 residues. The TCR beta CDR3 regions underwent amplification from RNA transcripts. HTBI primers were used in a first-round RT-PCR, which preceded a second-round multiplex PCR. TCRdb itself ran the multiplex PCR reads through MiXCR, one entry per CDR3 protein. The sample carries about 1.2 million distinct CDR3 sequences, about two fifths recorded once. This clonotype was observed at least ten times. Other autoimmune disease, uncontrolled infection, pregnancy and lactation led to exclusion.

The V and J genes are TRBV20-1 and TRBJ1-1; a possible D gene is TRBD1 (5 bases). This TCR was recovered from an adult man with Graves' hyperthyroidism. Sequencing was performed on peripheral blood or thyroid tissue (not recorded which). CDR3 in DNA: TGCAGTGCTAGAGAGGTGGTAACAGGTAACACTGAAGCTTTCTTT. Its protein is CSAREVVTGNTEAFF.